This entry describes one T cell receptor beta chain. The antigen is not known. This sample was taken from a study of identical twins. Findings of the study overall: With beta out-of-frame sequences, excess sharing by twins was weaker. Invariant MAIT and iNKT cells could partly confound zero-insertion analyses.

TCRdb re-called the 5' RACE reads through MiXCR, storing one row per CDR3 protein. The sample has around 550,000 distinct CDR3 sequences, around 15% seen once. This CDR3 contains 17 residues. Trimming took off 2 bases at V and 7 bases at J, with 22 bases between the two ends. CDR1 KGHSH and CDR2 LQKENI come from the germline V gene. The same data also went into a second study, on yellow fever vaccine responses in identical twins.

The sequencing input was CD4+ T cells sorted from blood. This chain links TRBV18 with TRBJ2-3, with D possibly being TRBD2 (6 bases). This clonotype originated in a woman younger than 35 in good health. The CDR3 nucleotides are TGTGCCAGCTCACCATTTGAGGAGGGCGCTTTGCAGAATACGCAGTATTTT. This gives the protein CASSPFEEGALQNTQYF. Filled out from reference TRBV18 and TRBJ2-3, the complete variable domain reads NAGVMQNPRHLVRRRGQEARLRCSPMKGHSHVYWYRQLPEEGLKFMVYLQKENIIDESGMPKERFSAEFPKEGPSILRIQQVVRGDSAAYFCASSPFEEGALQNTQYFGPGTRLTVL.